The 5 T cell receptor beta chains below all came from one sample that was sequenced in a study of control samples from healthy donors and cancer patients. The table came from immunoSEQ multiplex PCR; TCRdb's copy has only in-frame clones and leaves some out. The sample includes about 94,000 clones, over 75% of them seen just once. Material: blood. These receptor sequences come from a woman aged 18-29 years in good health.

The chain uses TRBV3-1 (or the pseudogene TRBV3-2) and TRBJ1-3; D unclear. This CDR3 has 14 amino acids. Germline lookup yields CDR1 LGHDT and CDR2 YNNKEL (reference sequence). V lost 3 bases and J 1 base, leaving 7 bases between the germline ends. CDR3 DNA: TGTGCCAGCAGCCACTCCCTATCTGGAAACACCATATATTTT. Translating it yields CASSHSLSGNTIYF.

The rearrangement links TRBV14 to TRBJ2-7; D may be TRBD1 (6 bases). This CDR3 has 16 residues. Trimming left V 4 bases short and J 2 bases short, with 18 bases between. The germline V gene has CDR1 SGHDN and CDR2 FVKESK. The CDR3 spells CASSRNQGSATYEQYF. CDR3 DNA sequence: TGTGCCAGCAGCCGCAACCAGGGGTCCGCTACCTACGAGCAGTACTTC.

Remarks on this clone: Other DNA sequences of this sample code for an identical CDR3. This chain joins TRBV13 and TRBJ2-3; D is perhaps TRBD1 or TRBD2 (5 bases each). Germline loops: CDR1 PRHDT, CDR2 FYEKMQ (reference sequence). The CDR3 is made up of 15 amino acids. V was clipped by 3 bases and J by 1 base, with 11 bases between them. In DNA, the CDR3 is TGTGCCAGCAGCTTCCGGGACCGAGGCACAGATACGCAGTATTTT. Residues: CASSFRDRGTDTQYF. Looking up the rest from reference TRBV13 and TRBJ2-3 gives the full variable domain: AAGVIQSPRHLIKEKRETATLKCYPIPRHDTVYWYQQGPGQDPQFLISFYEKMQSDKGSIPDRFSAQQFSDYHSELNMSSLELGDSALYFCASSFRDRGTDTQYFGPGTRLTVL.

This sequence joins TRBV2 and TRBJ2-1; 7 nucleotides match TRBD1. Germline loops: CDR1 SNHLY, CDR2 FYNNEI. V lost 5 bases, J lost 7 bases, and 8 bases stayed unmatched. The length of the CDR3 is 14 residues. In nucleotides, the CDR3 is TGTGCCAGCAGTAAAACAGGGGTCCCAAATGAGCAGTTCTTC. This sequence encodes CASSKTGVPNEQFF.

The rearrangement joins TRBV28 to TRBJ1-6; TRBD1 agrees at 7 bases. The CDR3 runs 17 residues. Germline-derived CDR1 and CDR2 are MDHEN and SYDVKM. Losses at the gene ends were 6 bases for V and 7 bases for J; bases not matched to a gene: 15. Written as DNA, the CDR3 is TGTGCCAGCAGCCCCCAGGAGGGGGCGTATTTGAATTCACCCCTCCACTTT. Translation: CASSPQEGAYLNSPLHF.